This T cell receptor (beta chain) was identified during a study of radiotherapy plus CTLA-4 blockade in lung cancer. V dropped 7 bases and J dropped 1 base, with 10 bases sitting between them. The CDR3 is made up of 13 amino acids. Germline assignment: CDR1 ENHRY and CDR2 SYGVKD. General study points: TCR clones from tumors expanded in blood after radiotherapy plus ipilimumab.

On this clone itself: Antigen specificity is unknown.

Clones were read by immunoSEQ multiplex PCR, and TCRdb kept only the in-frame ones, dropping some. The sample lists about 90,000 clones, around 83% seen once, with just over 14% in the top ten. Sequenced material: peripheral blood, taken from a patient treated with radiotherapy plus ipilimumab. The chain combines TRBV10-3 with TRBJ2-5; D is possibly TRBD1 (6 bases). The TCR originated in a human donor with non-small cell lung cancer that progressed on radiotherapy plus ipilimumab. CDR3 in amino acids: CAIKGVGQETQYF. The CDR3 DNA is TGTGCCATCAAGGGGGTGGGCCAAGAGACCCAGTACTTC.